The next 25 T cell receptor beta chains were all read from a single sample in a study of cytomegalovirus exposure and HLA in healthy donors. Amplification used 60 Vbeta primers and 13 Jbeta primers. Measured with immunoSEQ multiplex PCR; TCRdb has only the in-frame clones, and not every one. Here the sample spans roughly 150,000 clones, around 75% being singletons. Source material: PBMCs. Receptors were obtained from a man aged 18-30 years in good health and CMV-seropositive.

V usage is TRBV14 and J usage is TRBJ2-5, with a weak D call TRBD2 (5 bases). The CDR3 contains 16 residues. V was pared by 2 bases and J by 2 bases, with 15 bases between. Germline CDR1 and CDR2: SGHDN and FVKESK. CDR3 amino acids: CASSQPRGFWQETQYF. The CDR3 nucleotides read TGTGCCAGCAGCCAACCCCGGGGATTTTGGCAAGAGACCCAGTACTTC.

V and J are TRBV27 and TRBJ2-7, with D possibly being TRBD1 (6 bases). The ends were cut back, 8 bases at V and 6 bases at J, with 23 bases in the middle. This CDR3 is built from 15 residues. The germline gives CDR1 MNHEY, CDR2 SMNVEV (reference sequence). CDR3 sequence: CASGLPAGWGREQYF. CDR3 nucleotide sequence: TGTGCCAGCGGGTTACCGGCGGGTTGGGGGCGCGAGCAGTACTTC.

This chain uses TRBV7-3 with TRBJ2-7; TRBD1 aligns across 8 bases. Unmatched junction bases numbered 5, after V lost 5 bases and J lost 5 bases. The CDR3 totals 13 residues. Looked up from germline, CDR1 is SGHTA and CDR2 is FQGTGA. CDR3 coding DNA: TGTGCCAGCAGCGCCGGACAGGGCCACGAGCAGTACTTC. It encodes CASSAGQGHEQYF.

This rearrangement joins TRBV7-9 to TRBJ1-1; D gene ambiguous. V was trimmed by 5 bases and J by 4 bases, leaving 8 bases between them. This CDR3 region has 12 residues. CDR1 is SEHNR, CDR2 FQNEAQ, per germline (reference sequence). This chain's CDR3 is CASSIGSTEAFF. The DNA for the CDR3 is TGTGCCAGCAGCATAGGGAGCACTGAAGCTTTCTTT.

The gene calls are TRBV28 and TRBJ2-7; 8 bases align to TRBD2. Germline CDR1 MDHEN, CDR2 SYDVKM. V gave up 4 bases and J gave up 6 bases; unmatched junction bases: 17. The CDR3 totals 17 residues. The CDR3 sequence: CASSWMSFAGGSTEQYF. The CDR3 nucleotides read TGTGCCAGCAGTTGGATGTCCTTTGCGGGAGGCTCTACCGAGCAGTACTTC. Drawing the rest from reference TRBV28 and TRBJ2-7, the complete variable domain is DVKVTQSSRYLVKRTGEKVFLECVQDMDHENMFWYRQDPGLGLRLIYFSYDVKMKEKGDIPEGYSVSREKKERFSLILESASTNQTSMYLCASSWMSFAGGSTEQYFGPGTRLTVT.

This clone has just a few counts. This chain links TRBV5-1 with TRBJ2-1; 9 nucleotides agree with TRBD2. Trimming removed 4 bases from V and 6 bases from J; junction bases left unmatched: 11. CDR1 and CDR2 (germline): SGHRS, YFSETQ. The CDR3 length is 16 residues. In DNA form, the CDR3 reads TGCGCCAGCAGCCTATTGACTAGCGGCAACGTCAATGAGCAGTTCTTC. It translates to CASSLLTSGNVNEQFF.

V gene TRBV19 combines with J gene TRBJ2-2; D possibly corresponds to TRBD2 (5 bases). Germline V lookup: CDR1 LNHDA, CDR2 SQIVND (reference sequence). This CDR3 comprises 14 residues. V was trimmed by 0 bases and J by 6 bases, leaving 8 bases between them. DNA of the CDR3: TGTGCCAGTAGTATAGACCCGAGGGCCGGGGAGCTGTTTTTT. Translation gives CASSIDPRAGELFF. The full variable domain, rest sourced from reference TRBV19 and TRBJ2-2, is DGGITQSPKYLFRKEGQNVTLSCEQNLNHDAMYWYRQDPGQGLRLIYYSQIVNDFQKGDIAEGYSVSREKKESFPLTVTSAQKNPTAFYLCASSIDPRAGELFFGEGSRLTVL.

The chain couples TRBV6-1 to TRBJ2-3, with a tentative D call TRBD2 (6 bases). CDR1 and CDR2 (germline): MNHNS, SASEGT. V was cut by 4 bases and J by 6 bases, with 17 bases left in between. The CDR3 spans 15 residues. Written as DNA, the CDR3 is TGTGCCAGCAGTGGGTGGCAGGGAGGTGGGGATACGCAGTATTTT. Its protein is CASSGWQGGGDTQYF.

The chain links TRBV7-8 to TRBJ1-3; unclear D gene. The ends were cut back, 2 bases at V and 4 bases at J, with 3 bases in the middle. The germline gives CDR1 SGHVS, CDR2 FQNEAQ. The CDR3 runs to 12 residues. CDR3 in amino acids: CASSLPGNTIYF. Written as DNA, the CDR3 is TGTGCCAGCAGCTTACCGGGAAACACCATATATTTT.

This clone was seen only a few times. The chain uses TRBV5-1 and TRBJ1-2; weak D call: TRBD1 (5 bases). V lost 4 bases, J lost 5 bases, and 12 bases lay in between. The germline gives CDR1 SGHRS, CDR2 YFSETQ. The length of the CDR3 is 13 residues. CDR3 in DNA: TGCGCCAGCAGCCCGGGGGAGGGGTATGGCTACACCTTC. Its translation: CASSPGEGYGYTF.

This clone was recorded a few times. V gene TRBV2 combines with J gene TRBJ1-5, with TRBD1 matching over 10 bases. With 6 bases clipped from V and 0 bases from J, the junction kept 14 bases outside the gene matches. The CDR3 sequence is 19 residues long. Germline CDR1 is SNHLY and CDR2 is FYNNEI. As DNA, the CDR3 is TGTGCCAGCAGGCGGACAGGGGGGTTCTCTAGCTATAGCAATCAGCCCCAGCATTTT. The encoded protein is CASRRTGGFSSYSNQPQHF.

This clone showed up just once. This sequence joins TRBV27 and TRBJ2-6; no firm D call. The V and J ends lost 3 bases and 2 bases respectively, with 14 bases between them. Germline CDR1 reads MNHEY; CDR2 reads SMNVEV (reference sequence). The CDR3 consists of 17 residues. CDR3 residues: CASSFLPLGAGANVLTF. The DNA for the CDR3 is TGTGCCAGCAGTTTCCTCCCCCTTGGAGCTGGGGCCAACGTCCTGACTTTC.

The J gene is TRBJ2-7, the V gene TRBV6-5; D perhaps matches TRBD2 (6 bases). V was trimmed by 7 bases and J by 6 bases, leaving 19 bases between them. The CDR3 extends over 14 amino acids. CDR1 MNHEY and CDR2 SVGAGI come from the germline V gene. CDR3 in DNA: TGTGCCAGCACCTCCTCGGGGGTGGTTGCCGAGCAGTACTTC. This codes for CASTSSGVVAEQYF.

V gene TRBV7-9 combines with J gene TRBJ2-7; TRBD2 matches at 12 bases. The J segment lost 4 bases and the V segment lost 5 bases, leaving 3 bases of the junction unmatched. The CDR3 runs 14 residues. The germline gives CDR1 SEHNR, CDR2 FQNEAQ (reference sequence). CDR3 sequence reads: CASSRGTSGYEQYF. CDR3 nucleotides: TGTGCCAGCAGCCGTGGGACTAGCGGGTACGAGCAGTACTTC.

This clone was observed once. The genes are TRBV4-2 and TRBJ2-7; D may be TRBD1 (6 bases). The CDR3 is made up of 15 amino acids. Between the trimmed V and J ends, which lost 4 bases and 3 bases, there was a span of 16 bases. Germline CDR1 reads LGHNA; CDR2 reads YNFKEQ. CDR3 sequence: CASSPEGENVYEQYF. The DNA for the CDR3 is TGTGCCAGCAGCCCCGAGGGGGAGAACGTCTACGAGCAGTACTTC.

The V gene is TRBV29-1, the J gene TRBJ2-2, with TRBD2 matching over 8 bases. CDR3 length: 14 residues. V dropped 7 bases and J dropped 5; count of bases not matched to a gene: 9. Germline CDR1 SQVTM, CDR2 ANQGSEA. This CDR3 is CSASAGEGTGELFF. DNA of the CDR3: TGCAGCGCATCAGCGGGAGAGGGAACCGGGGAGCTGTTTTTT.

A few counts support this clone. V is TRBV10-1 and J is TRBJ2-3, with D possibly matching TRBD2 (6 bases). The CDR3 runs to 15 residues. Per the germline V gene, CDR1 is WNHNN and CDR2 is SYGVQD (reference sequence). Trimming removed 5 bases at V and 0 bases at J, with 12 bases between. The CDR3 coding sequence is TGCGCCAGCAGTCCGGGACTTCCTAGCACAGATACGCAGTATTTT. It is translated as CASSPGLPSTDTQYF.

The chain carries TRBV13 and TRBJ1-4; 7 nucleotides match TRBD1. Germline CDR1 PRHDT, CDR2 FYEKMQ (reference sequence). V gave up 6 bases and J gave up 4 bases; unmatched junction bases: 2. The CDR3 has 13 residues. In nucleotides, the CDR3 is TGTGCCAGCAGAGGGGACAGTAATGAAAAACTGTTTTTT. This codes for CASRGDSNEKLFF.

The CDR3 sequence: CASSEAGTGGTDTQYF. The CDR3 nucleotides read TGTGCCAGCAGTGAAGCCGGGACAGGAGGCACAGATACGCAGTATTTT. The chain uses TRBV9 and TRBJ2-3; TRBD1 aligns across 8 bases. This CDR3 is built from 16 residues. Unmatched junction bases numbered 9, after V lost 5 bases and J lost 1 base. Looked up from germline, CDR1 is SGDLS and CDR2 is YYNGEE.

This clone was observed a single time. CDR3 in DNA: TGTGCCACCGTGGGAACAGGGCGCATTCCCACTGAAGCTTTCTTT. Translating gives CATVGTGRIPTEAFF. The gene calls are TRBV19 and TRBJ1-1; the D gene is possibly TRBD1 (6 bases). This CDR3 is 15 amino acids long. Trimming took off 10 bases at V and 4 bases at J, with 22 bases between the two ends. CDR1 and CDR2 from the germline V gene are LNHDA and SQIVND (reference sequence).

V and J are TRBV27 and TRBJ1-4; the match to TRBD1 covers 10 bases. The ends lost 3 bases at V and 7 bases at J; junction bases unmatched: 5. CDR3 length: 15 residues. The germline V gene encodes CDR1 MNHEY and CDR2 SMNVEV (reference sequence). The CDR3 spells CASSFGQGGREKLFF. For the CDR3, the DNA is TGTGCCAGCAGTTTCGGACAGGGGGGCCGTGAAAAACTGTTTTTT.

The CDR3 DNA sequence: TGCAGCGCACAACACGAAACCTACAATGAGCAGTTCTTC. Encoded protein: CSAQHETYNEQFF. The gene calls are TRBV29-1 and TRBJ2-1; D ambiguous. This CDR3 region has 13 residues. The V end lost 7 bases, the J end lost 2 bases, and 12 bases lay between the germline ends. From germline, CDR1 is SQVTM and CDR2 ANQGSEA.

V gene TRBV5-8 combines with J gene TRBJ2-7; 9 bases are shared with TRBD2. Germline lookup yields CDR1 SGHTS and CDR2 YDEGEE. CDR3 length: 16 residues. Losses at the gene ends were 0 bases for V and 3 bases for J; bases not matched to a gene: 7. The CDR3 DNA is TGTGCCAGCAGCTTGGGACTAGCGGTTCGTCTCTACGAGCAGTACTTC. As protein: CASSLGLAVRLYEQYF. Supplemented by reference TRBV5-8 and TRBJ2-7, the full variable domain reads EAGVTQSPTHLIKTRGQQATLRCSPISGHTSVYWYQQALGLGLQFLLWYDEGEERNRGNFPPRFSGRQFPNYSSELNVNALELEDSALYLCASSLGLAVRLYEQYFGPGTRLTVT.

Notes on this clone: An end of the junction does not agree with germline; a read error may underlie this. This chain joins TRBV7-9 and TRBJ2-2; TRBD2 matches at 7 bases. Per the germline V gene, CDR1 is SEHNR and CDR2 is FQNEAQ (reference sequence). The CDR3 spans 16 residues. For the CDR3, the DNA is TGTTCCAGCAGCCCGAGGGAGGGACGAAACACCGGGGAGCTGTTTTTT. It translates to CSSSPREGRNTGELFF.

There are a few counts of this clone. The chain joins TRBV27 to TRBJ2-7, with 11 bases that match TRBD1. Unmatched junction bases numbered 2, after V lost 5 bases and J lost 2 bases. CDR1 and CDR2 (germline): MNHEY, SMNVEV (reference sequence). The CDR3 covers 14 residues. CDR3 coding DNA: TGTGCCAGCAGTGGACAGGGGGCCACCTACGAGCAGTACTTC. Translation: CASSGQGATYEQYF.